Listed here are 30 T cell receptor beta chains from one sample, sequenced in a study of blood T cell repertoires in COVID-19. The method was immunoSEQ multiplex PCR; TCRdb's version includes in-frame clones alone and lacks a portion of them. The table lists about 350,000 clones, over 85% of them singletons. What was sequenced was peripheral blood. Receptor source: a woman in her sixties or seventies with COVID-19, enrolled during active disease.

The V gene is TRBV4-1, the J gene TRBJ1-1; no reliable D call. Germline lookup yields CDR1 MGHRA and CDR2 YSYEKL. V was shortened by 1 base and J by 1 base, with 7 bases between the two germline ends. The CDR3 runs to 14 residues. The CDR3, as DNA: TGCGCCAGCAGCCAAGGTGTAGAGAACACTGAAGCTTTCTTT. This codes for CASSQGVENTEAFF.

The chain links TRBV4-2 to TRBJ2-4, with D tentatively TRBD2 (5 bases). The ends were cut back, 0 bases at V and 0 bases at J, with 9 bases in the middle. The CDR3 covers 16 residues. Germline V gene sequence: CDR1 LGHNA, CDR2 YNFKEQ. DNA for the CDR3: TGTGCCAGCAGCCAAGAAACTAGTGTAGCCAAAAACATTCAGTACTTC. Translated, it gives CASSQETSVAKNIQYF.

This chain links TRBV3-1 (or the pseudogene TRBV3-2) with TRBJ1-3, with a tentative D call TRBD1 (5 bases). The ends were cut back, 4 bases at V and 2 bases at J, with 12 bases in the middle. Germline assignment: CDR1 LGHDT and CDR2 YNNKEL (reference sequence). CDR3 length equals 15 residues. The CDR3 DNA is TGTGCCAGCAGCCCGGAGCAGGGAACTGGAAACACCATATATTTT. Translation gives CASSPEQGTGNTIYF.

The chain links TRBV18 to TRBJ1-3; D is possibly TRBD1 (5 bases). Germline CDR1 KGHSH, CDR2 LQKENI. V lost 2 bases and J lost 0, with 11 bases in between. This CDR3 has 16 amino acids. In nucleotides, the CDR3 is TGTGCCAGCTCACCAATCGGCGGGGGCTCTGGAAACACCATATATTTT. Residues: CASSPIGGGSGNTIYF.

Notes on this clone: Other nucleotide sequences in the sample specify the same CDR3. The rearrangement joins TRBV2 to TRBJ1-4; maybe TRBD1 (5 bases). There are 11 residues in the CDR3. The V gene lost 6 bases and the J gene lost 8 bases, with 7 bases spanning the gap. Germline V gene data show CDR1 as SNHLY and CDR2 as FYNNEI. The chain's CDR3 is CASRGGEKLFF. The DNA of the CDR3 is TGTGCCAGCAGGGGGGGAGAAAAACTGTTTTTT.

The chain combines TRBV7-6 with TRBJ2-4; TRBD1 might be the D (5 bases). The V end was cut by 5 bases, the J end by 4 bases, with 18 bases between. This CDR3 is built from 16 residues. Germline-derived CDR1 and CDR2 are SGHVS and FNYEAQ. The chain's CDR3 is CASSRGAGGPKNIQYF. The CDR3 nucleotides are TGTGCCAGCAGCCGTGGGGCAGGCGGACCAAAAAACATTCAGTACTTC.

The chain couples TRBV5-1 to TRBJ1-3; D is perhaps TRBD1 (6 bases). Trimming stripped 4 bases from V and 10 bases from J, with 18 bases between. Per the germline V gene, CDR1 is SGHRS and CDR2 is YFSETQ. The CDR3 sequence is 14 residues long. In DNA, the CDR3 is TGCGCCAGCAGCCAGGACAGTTCCCCAGGGACCATATATTTT. It codes for CASSQDSSPGTIYF.

V and J are TRBV18 and TRBJ2-2; TRBD2 matches at 7 bases. Germline CDR1 and CDR2: KGHSH and LQKENI. V was pared by 6 bases and J by 5 bases, with 12 bases of the junction left unmatched. This CDR3 comprises 16 residues. The CDR3 nucleotides read TGTGCCAGCTCTCCCCGGGGAGGGGAGAGGACCGGGGAGCTGTTTTTT. Its translation is CASSPRGGERTGELFF.

The chain recombines TRBV28 with TRBJ1-5, with 11 bases identical to TRBD1. Germline V gene sequence: CDR1 MDHEN, CDR2 SYDVKM. V lost 5 bases to trimming and J lost 3 bases; unmatched junction nucleotides: 6. The CDR3 runs 16 residues. In DNA, the CDR3 is TGTGCCAGCAGTGCTGGGACAGGGGGGATCAATCAGCCCCAGCATTTT. This sequence encodes CASSAGTGGINQPQHF.

This clone was seen at least ten times. For the CDR3, the DNA is TGCGCCAGCAGCCCGGGTGAGGCTGAGCAGTTCTTC. It translates to CASSPGEAEQFF. This sequence joins TRBV4-1 and TRBJ2-1; D is ambiguous. V lost 4 bases, J lost 9 bases, and 10 bases lay in between. The CDR3 extends over 12 amino acids. Per the germline V gene, CDR1 is MGHRA and CDR2 is YSYEKL.

V usage is TRBV19 and J usage is TRBJ1-5, with D perhaps TRBD1 (6 bases). The germline V gene has CDR1 LNHDA and CDR2 SQIVND (reference sequence). V gave up 7 bases and J gave up 1 base, with 14 bases separating them. The CDR3 length is 15 residues. The CDR3 reads CASKYDRNSNQPQHF. CDR3 nucleotides: TGTGCCAGTAAGTATGACAGGAACAGCAATCAGCCCCAGCATTTT.

J is TRBJ1-5 and V is TRBV7-9; D is ambiguous. The V end lost 5 bases, the J end lost 5 bases, and 10 bases lay between the germline ends. CDR3 length equals 13 residues. Germline CDR1 reads SEHNR; CDR2 reads FQNEAQ (reference sequence). CDR3 nucleotides: TGTGCCAGCAGCCTAAAGAGAGATCAGCCCCAGCATTTT. Its protein is CASSLKRDQPQHF. The entire variable domain, with the rest obtained from reference TRBV7-9 and TRBJ1-5, is as follows: DTGVSQNPRHKITKRGQNVTFRCDPISEHNRLYWYRQTLGQGPEFLTYFQNEAQLEKSRLLSDRFSAERPKGSFSTLEIQRTEQGDSAMYLCASSLKRDQPQHFGDGTRLSIL.

A note on this clone: The same CDR3 also results from other DNA sequences found in this sample. This rearrangement joins TRBV2 to TRBJ1-5; possibly TRBD1 for D (5 bases). The germline V gene encodes CDR1 SNHLY and CDR2 FYNNEI. V was trimmed by 3 bases and J by 0 bases, leaving 9 bases between them. The CDR3 has 15 residues. The CDR3 sequence is CASSDRAYSNQPQHF. The CDR3, as DNA: TGTGCCAGCAGTGACAGGGCCTATAGCAATCAGCCCCAGCATTTT.

The chain is built from TRBV14 and TRBJ2-2, with 8 bases fitting TRBD1. This CDR3 comprises 15 residues. J gave up 7 bases and V 3 bases, and 7 bases lay outside the gene matches. Germline V CDR1 and CDR2: SGHDN, FVKESK. This CDR3 is CASSHPQGANGELFF. In DNA form, the CDR3 reads TGTGCCAGCAGCCACCCCCAGGGGGCGAACGGGGAGCTGTTTTTT.

The rearrangement joins TRBV6-5 to TRBJ2-5; 11 bases fit TRBD2. CDR1 is MNHEY, CDR2 SVGAGI, per germline. V shed 5 bases, J shed 5 bases, and the junction held 7 bases outside the gene matches. The length of the CDR3 is 15 residues. DNA for the CDR3: TGTGCCAGCAGTATACTTAGCGGGGGGGCCGAGACCCAGTACTTC. Translated, it gives CASSILSGGAETQYF.

This sequence joins TRBV14 and TRBJ2-5, with D possibly matching TRBD1 (6 bases). V lost 4 bases to trimming and J lost 5 bases, with 17 bases between them. The germline V gene encodes CDR1 SGHDN and CDR2 FVKESK. The CDR3 contains 15 residues. The CDR3 protein is CASSPGTWIGETQYF. CDR3 bases: TGTGCCAGCAGCCCAGGGACATGGATCGGGGAGACCCAGTACTTC.

V is TRBV18 and J is TRBJ2-5; D may be TRBD1 (5 bases). V gave up 3 bases and J gave up 2 bases, with 10 bases separating them. This CDR3 contains 14 residues. CDR1 and CDR2 (germline): KGHSH, LQKENI. The CDR3 nucleotides are TGTGCCAGCTCACCCGGCCCAGGGCAAGAGACCCAGTACTTC. It encodes CASSPGPGQETQYF. The full variable domain, in which reference TRBV18 and TRBJ2-5 provide the parts outside the CDR3, is NAGVMQNPRHLVRRRGQEARLRCSPMKGHSHVYWYRQLPEEGLKFMVYLQKENIIDESGMPKERFSAEFPKEGPSILRIQQVVRGDSAAYFCASSPGPGQETQYFGPGTRLLVL.

The genes are TRBV19 and TRBJ1-1; D remains unclear. V lost 1 base and J 3 bases, leaving 9 bases between the germline ends. Germline V gene data show CDR1 as LNHDA and CDR2 as SQIVND (reference sequence). The CDR3 runs 14 residues. In nucleotides, the CDR3 is TGTGCCAGTAGTATAGTTAGTACCCACACTGAAGCTTTCTTT. This translates into CASSIVSTHTEAFF.

This clone was counted a single time. The V gene is TRBV5-1, the J gene TRBJ2-1; 12 positions agree with TRBD2. V was pared by 3 bases and J by 4 bases, with 5 bases of the junction left unmatched. CDR3 length equals 16 residues. CDR1 SGHRS and CDR2 YFSETQ come from the germline V gene. The CDR3 reads CASSSGLAGPYNEQFF. In DNA, the CDR3 is TGCGCCAGCAGCTCCGGACTAGCGGGACCTTACAATGAGCAGTTCTTC.

The chain couples TRBV10-3 to TRBJ2-2, with 11 positions matching TRBD1. V trimming: 8 bases; J trimming: 3 bases; junction bases outside the gene matches: 2. Germline V gives CDR1 ENHRY, CDR2 SYGVKD. The CDR3 sequence is 14 residues long. CDR3 in amino acids: CAIGTGGDTGELFF. CDR3 DNA sequence: TGTGCCATCGGGACAGGGGGTGACACCGGGGAGCTGTTTTTT.

On this clone itself: Germline and junction disagree at one end, which may indicate a read error. The V gene is TRBV7-3, the J gene TRBJ2-2; 7 nucleotides agree with TRBD2. The CDR3 is made up of 16 amino acids. Germline loops: CDR1 SGHTA, CDR2 FQGTGA. The CDR3 coding sequence is TGTGCCAGCACCTTAATGGGAGGGCCTATCCCCGGGGAGCTGTTTTTT. Translated: CASTLMGGPIPGELFF.

This sequence joins TRBV5-4 and TRBJ1-1; 10 bases fit TRBD1. The V and J ends lost 3 bases and 7 bases, in that order; junction bases with no gene match: 3. CDR3 size: 13 residues. Germline V gene data show CDR1 as SGHNT and CDR2 as YYREEE (reference sequence). The CDR3, as DNA: TGTGCCAGCAGCTCTGGACAGGGGGTTGAAGCTTTCTTT. Translating it yields CASSSGQGVEAFF.

V and J are TRBV28 and TRBJ1-5; D perhaps matches TRBD1 (5 bases). CDR3 length equals 17 residues. Germline CDR1 MDHEN, CDR2 SYDVKM. V shed 2 bases and J shed 0 bases, with 14 bases lying between them. The CDR3 protein is CASSLKQGWASNQPQHF. The CDR3 DNA reads as TGTGCCAGCAGTTTAAAGCAGGGTTGGGCTAGCAATCAGCCCCAGCATTTT.

The V call is TRBV7-3, the J call TRBJ2-3; 8 bases align to TRBD2. Losses at the gene ends were 4 bases for V and 1 base for J; bases not matched to a gene: 10. Per germline, CDR1 SGHTA and CDR2 FQGTGA. The CDR3 has 17 residues. The CDR3 reads CASSSGWLAGRTDTQYF. The CDR3 DNA follows: TGTGCCAGCAGCTCTGGTTGGCTAGCGGGTCGCACAGATACGCAGTATTTT.

Here the CDR3 reads CATEPLLAGHSNEQFF. The CDR3, as DNA: TGTGCCACCGAACCCCTACTAGCGGGGCATTCAAATGAGCAGTTCTTC. This sequence joins TRBV15 and TRBJ2-1; 10 bases align to TRBD2. J gave up 7 bases and V 8 bases, and 14 bases lay outside the gene matches. Germline CDR1 and CDR2: LNHNV and YYDKDF (reference sequence). The CDR3 has 16 amino acids.

V gene TRBV3-1 (or the pseudogene TRBV3-2) combines with J gene TRBJ2-1; D unclear. Germline V gene sequence: CDR1 LGHDT, CDR2 YNNKEL (reference sequence). Trimming pared 1 base from V and 6 bases from J, leaving 4 bases between. The CDR3 consists of 12 residues. The DNA for the CDR3 is TGTGCCAGCAGCCAAGCCTCCAATGAGCAGTTCTTC. Protein sequence: CASSQASNEQFF.

The chain uses TRBV7-9 and TRBJ1-3; D not resolved. This CDR3 contains 14 residues. V was cut by 3 bases and J by 0 bases, with 6 bases left in between. The germline V gene encodes CDR1 SEHNR and CDR2 FQNEAQ (reference sequence). The CDR3 bases are TGTGCCAGCAGCTTGCACAACTCTGGAAACACCATATATTTT. Protein product: CASSLHNSGNTIYF.

The gene calls are TRBV30 and TRBJ2-7; the match to TRBD1 covers 8 bases. The V and J ends lost 1 base and 2 bases, in that order; junction bases with no gene match: 4. From germline, CDR1 is GTSNPN and CDR2 SVGIG (reference sequence). The CDR3 length is 14 residues. CDR3 nucleotides: TGTGCCTGGAGTGACCGGACAGGGCCCTACGAGCAGTACTTC. Its protein product is CAWSDRTGPYEQYF.

The chain employs TRBV6-1 and TRBJ1-3; D may be TRBD1 (5 bases). V was trimmed by 4 bases and J by 0 bases, leaving 13 bases between them. The germline gives CDR1 MNHNS, CDR2 SASEGT. The CDR3 extends over 16 amino acids. CDR3 in DNA: TGTGCCAGCAGTGTGCGACAGACCTTCTCTGGAAACACCATATATTTT. As protein: CASSVRQTFSGNTIYF.

This chain joins TRBV4-2 and TRBJ2-6; D not certain. Trimming removed 1 base at V and 1 base at J, with 8 bases between. CDR1 and CDR2 (germline): LGHNA, YNFKEQ. The CDR3 covers 16 residues. CDR3 nucleotide sequence: TGTGCCAGCAGCCAAGTAGCCGCTTCTGGGGCCAACGTCCTGACTTTC. This sequence encodes CASSQVAASGANVLTF.